This T cell receptor (beta chain) stems from a study of T-cell reconstitution after alpha-beta-depleted transplantation in children. Study-wide results and caveats: Some patients' high day-60 TCRbeta diversity was attributed to recipient cells surviving conditioning. Roughly two months post-transplant, alpha-beta T cells reportedly originated from several hundred graft clones that had expanded. One year after transplant, T-cell counts and diversity came mostly from newly produced T cells.

This CDR3 has 16 residues. V lost 3 bases to trimming and J lost 0 bases; unmatched junction nucleotides: 4. From germline, CDR1 is LGHNT and CDR2 FRNRAP. Unique molecular identifiers featured in how the TCRbeta library was prepared. TCRdb called the PCR reads again in MiXCR, with one record for every CDR3 protein. This sample has over 25,000 distinct CDR3 sequences, with about 6% found just once. The sample holds many counts of this clonotype. Its antigen is undetermined. The sample was peripheral blood, taken 60 days after TCRalphabeta/CD19-depleted stem cell transplant. The source of this sequence is a child under two years old who had a stem cell transplant for acute myeloid leukemia, so the T cells may come from the graft donor. This rearrangement joins TRBV12-5 to TRBJ2-2, with 7 positions matching TRBD2. The CDR3: CASGFREGPNTGELFF. CDR3 sequence (DNA): TGTGCTAGTGGTTTCAGGGAGGGGCCGAACACCGGGGAGCTGTTTTTT.